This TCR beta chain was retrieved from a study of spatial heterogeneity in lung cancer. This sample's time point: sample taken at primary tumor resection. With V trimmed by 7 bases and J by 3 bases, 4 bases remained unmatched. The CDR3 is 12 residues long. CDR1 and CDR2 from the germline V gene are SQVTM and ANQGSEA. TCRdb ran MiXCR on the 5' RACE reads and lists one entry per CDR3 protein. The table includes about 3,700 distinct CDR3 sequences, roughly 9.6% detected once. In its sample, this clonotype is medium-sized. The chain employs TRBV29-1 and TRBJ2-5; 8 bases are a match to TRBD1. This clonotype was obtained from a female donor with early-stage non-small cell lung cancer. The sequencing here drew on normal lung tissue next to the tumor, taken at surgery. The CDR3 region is CSGRQGKETQYF. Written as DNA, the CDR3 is TGCAGCGGAAGACAGGGGAAAGAGACCCAGTACTTC.